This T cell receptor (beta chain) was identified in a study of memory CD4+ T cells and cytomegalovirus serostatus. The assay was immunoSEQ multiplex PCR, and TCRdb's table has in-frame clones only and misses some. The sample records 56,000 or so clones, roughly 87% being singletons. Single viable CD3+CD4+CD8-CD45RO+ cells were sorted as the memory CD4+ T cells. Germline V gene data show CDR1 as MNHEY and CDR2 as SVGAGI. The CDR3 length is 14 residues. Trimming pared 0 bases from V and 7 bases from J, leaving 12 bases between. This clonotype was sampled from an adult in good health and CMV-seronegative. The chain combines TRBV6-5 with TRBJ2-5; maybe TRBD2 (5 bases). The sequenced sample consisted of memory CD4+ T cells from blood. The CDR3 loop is CASSYSASPGTQYF. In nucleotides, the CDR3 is TGTGCCAGCAGTTACTCGGCTAGCCCGGGGACCCAGTACTTC.